One sample yielded the 8 T cell receptor beta chains listed below, sequenced in a study of CD8 T cells in Susac syndrome. With random hexamers, roughly 0.45 to 1 ug RNA was reverse transcribed. TCRdb fed the immunoSEQ multiplex PCR reads into MiXCR, producing one record per CDR3 protein. The repertoire holds 300,000 or so distinct CDR3 sequences, with 92% as singletons. The sample was CD4+ T cells from PBMCs. These receptors were collected from a human donor with multiple sclerosis.

The V call is TRBV6-1, the J call TRBJ1-2; D may be TRBD1 (5 bases). CDR3 length: 16 residues. CDR1 is MNHNS, CDR2 SASEGT, per germline. The ends were cut back, 0 bases at V and 1 base at J, with 12 bases in the middle. The CDR3 nucleotides are TGTGCCAGCAGTGAAGCCGGGGCCGGGTATAACTATGGCTACACCTTC. Translated, it gives CASSEAGAGYNYGYTF.

This clonotype has just one count. V usage is TRBV4-3 and J usage is TRBJ1-1; 8 positions agree with TRBD1. Germline CDR1 LGHNA, CDR2 YSLEER. J lost 4 bases, V lost 6 bases, and 4 bases had no gene match. The length of the CDR3 is 13 residues. The CDR3 nucleotides are TGCGCCAGCAGACAAACAGGGGGCACTGAAGCTTTCTTT. This codes for CASRQTGGTEAFF.

The chain couples TRBV20-1 to TRBJ2-1; 12 nucleotides agree with TRBD2. CDR3 size: 16 residues. V shed 1 base, J shed 6 bases, and the junction held 7 bases outside the gene matches. CDR1 and CDR2 from the germline V gene are DFQATT and SNEGSKA (reference sequence). CDR3 sequence reads: CSARGAGLAGFNEQFF. The CDR3 DNA sequence: TGCAGTGCTAGAGGGGCTGGACTAGCGGGATTCAATGAGCAGTTCTTC.

The V gene is TRBV18, the J gene TRBJ2-3; 7 bases match TRBD2. Germline trimming cut 3 bases from V and 4 bases from J; bases unmatched to any gene: 10. The CDR3 has 16 residues. Germline-derived CDR1 and CDR2 are KGHSH and LQKENI. The CDR3 region is CASSPSGASGPDTQYF. CDR3 coding DNA: TGTGCCAGCTCACCCTCAGGAGCTAGCGGACCAGATACGCAGTATTTT.

The chain joins TRBV14 to TRBJ1-2, with D unresolved. Trimming pared 3 bases from V and 4 bases from J, leaving 9 bases between. The CDR3 runs 13 residues. In germline, CDR1 is SGHDN, CDR2 FVKESK. The CDR3 nucleotides are TGTGCCAGCAGCCACGAAGTTTTCTATGGCTACACCTTC. Its translation: CASSHEVFYGYTF.

V is TRBV3-1 and J is TRBJ1-2; D is possibly TRBD1 (6 bases). Germline-derived CDR1 and CDR2 are LGHDT and YNNKEL (reference sequence). This CDR3 is 17 amino acids long. V was cut by 0 bases and J by 4 bases, with 18 bases left in between. The CDR3 is CASSQDGGLVPGYGYTF. CDR3 bases: TGTGCCAGCAGCCAAGACGGGGGCCTCGTACCGGGCTATGGCTACACCTTC.

This clonotype showed up just once. V and J are TRBV5-1 and TRBJ2-6, with D possibly being TRBD2 (7 bases). Germline CDR1 and CDR2: SGHRS and YFSETQ. The germline V and J ends were trimmed by 1 base and 3 bases, with 32 bases remaining between them. This CDR3 has 23 amino acids. DNA of the CDR3: TGCGCCAGCAGCTTGACCGTTAACATTCTCACAGGGAGGGGAGAGAATGGGGCCAACGTCCTGACTTTC. Protein: CASSLTVNILTGRGENGANVLTF.

The chain has TRBV29-1 and TRBJ1-3; D call uncertain. V gave up 7 bases and J gave up 0 bases, with 10 bases separating them. Germline values: CDR1 SQVTM, CDR2 ANQGSEA. CDR3 length: 13 amino acids. This chain's CDR3 is CSAQTASGNTIYF. CDR3 in DNA: TGCAGCGCTCAGACCGCCTCTGGAAACACCATATATTTT.